This T cell receptor beta chain was identified during a study of cytomegalovirus exposure and HLA in healthy donors. General study points: According to a later analysis, most TCR beta chains associated with CMV appeared HLA-restricted.

It was with 60 Vbeta and 13 Jbeta primers that the PCR ran. Profiling relied on immunoSEQ multiplex PCR, and the TCRdb table lists in-frame clones only, not all of them. The table lists about 210,000 clones. Worth noting for this clone: The target antigen is unknown.

The CDR3 runs to 10 residues. Germline CDR1 is MNHNS and CDR2 is SASEGT. The V and J ends lost 7 bases and 5 bases respectively, with 5 bases between them. V gene TRBV6-1 combines with J gene TRBJ2-5; tentatively, D is TRBD2 (5 bases). The specimen sequenced was PBMCs. This clonotype was obtained from a woman younger than 45 in good health and CMV-seropositive. The CDR3 DNA reads as TGTGCCAGCAAGCGGGAGACCCAGTACTTC. Its translation is CASKRETQYF.